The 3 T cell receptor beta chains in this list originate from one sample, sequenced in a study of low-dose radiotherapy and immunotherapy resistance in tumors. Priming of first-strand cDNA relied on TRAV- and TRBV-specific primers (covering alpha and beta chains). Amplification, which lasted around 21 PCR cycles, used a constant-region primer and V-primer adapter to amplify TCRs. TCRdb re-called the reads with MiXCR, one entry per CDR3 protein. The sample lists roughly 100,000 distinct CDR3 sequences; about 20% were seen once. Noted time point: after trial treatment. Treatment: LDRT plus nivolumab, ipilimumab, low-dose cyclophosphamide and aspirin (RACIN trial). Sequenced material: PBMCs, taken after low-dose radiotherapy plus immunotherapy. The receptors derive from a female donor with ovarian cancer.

CDR3 DNA: TGCGCCAGCAGCTTTGCGGGAGGCAATCAGCCCCAGCATTTT. As protein: CASSFAGGNQPQHF. The chain joins TRBV5-1 to TRBJ1-5; D is unresolved. V was shortened by 2 bases and J by 2 bases, with 8 bases between the two germline ends. Germline values: CDR1 SGHRS, CDR2 YFSETQ. The CDR3 has 14 residues.

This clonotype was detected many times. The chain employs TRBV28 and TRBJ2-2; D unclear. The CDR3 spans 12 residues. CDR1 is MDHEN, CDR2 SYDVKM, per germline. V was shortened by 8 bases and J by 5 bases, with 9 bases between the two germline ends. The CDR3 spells CASRALTGELFF. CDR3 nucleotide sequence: TGTGCCAGCCGGGCCTTAACCGGGGAGCTGTTTTTT.

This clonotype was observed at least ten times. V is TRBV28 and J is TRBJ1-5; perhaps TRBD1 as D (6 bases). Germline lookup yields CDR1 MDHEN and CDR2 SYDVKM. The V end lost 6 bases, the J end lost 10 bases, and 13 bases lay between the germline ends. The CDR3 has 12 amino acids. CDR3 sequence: CASSQTGKPQHF. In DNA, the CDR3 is TGTGCCAGCAGCCAAACAGGGAAACCCCAGCATTTT.